A single sample is the source of the 32 T cell receptor beta chains below, sequenced in a study of blood T cell repertoires in COVID-19 (dated by TCRdb to 2020 to 2022). The library relied on the immunoSEQ multiplex PCR assay. The table was pulled from immuneACCESS by TCRdb, which kept in-frame rearrangements only. Such tables lose some clones; where checked, under half of the loss comes from unresolved V genes, and the rest has no known cause. Here the sample has some 220,000 clones; roughly 82% occur a single time. The ten biggest clones cover roughly 10% of the sample. The sample consisted of peripheral blood. The receptors here all came from a man aged 50 or older with active or convalescent COVID-19.

J is TRBJ2-1 and V is TRBV5-5; TRBD1 matches at 7 bases. CDR3 length: 16 amino acids. V lost 2 bases, J lost 2 bases, and 7 bases stayed unmatched. The germline V gene has CDR1 SGHKS and CDR2 YYEKEE (reference sequence). CDR3: CASSFRQGLTYNEQFF. CDR3 bases: TGTGCCAGCAGCTTCAGACAGGGCCTTACCTACAATGAGCAGTTCTTC.

The rearrangement uses TRBV10-3 and TRBJ1-1, with unresolved D. The CDR3 totals 16 residues. In germline, CDR1 is ENHRY, CDR2 SYGVKD. V lost 0 bases and J 0 bases, leaving 11 bases between the germline ends. This chain's CDR3 is CAISESISGLNTEAFF. The CDR3 nucleotides are TGTGCCATCAGTGAGTCGATTAGCGGACTGAACACTGAAGCTTTCTTT.

This chain joins TRBV6-5 and TRBJ2-5; 8 nucleotides align to TRBD2. This CDR3 spans 14 amino acids. V gave up 7 bases and J gave up 5 bases; unmatched junction bases: 9. Germline loops: CDR1 MNHEY, CDR2 SVGAGI. CDR3 sequence reads: CASTVGAGEETQYF. Here the CDR3 DNA reads TGTGCCAGCACGGTGGGAGCGGGGGAGGAGACCCAGTACTTC.

The V gene is TRBV29-1, the J gene TRBJ2-1, with TRBD1 matching 8 bases. The germline gives CDR1 SQVTM, CDR2 ANQGSEA. The CDR3 is 14 amino acids. V lost 5 bases to trimming and J lost 6 bases; unmatched junction nucleotides: 9. This chain's CDR3 is CSVSGQEIGNEQFF. In nucleotides, the CDR3 is TGCAGCGTTTCGGGACAGGAGATAGGCAATGAGCAGTTCTTC.

The chain carries TRBV13 and TRBJ1-2; perhaps TRBD1 as D (6 bases). CDR1 is PRHDT and CDR2 is FYEKMQ in the germline V gene (reference sequence). The CDR3 is 13 residues long. The V gene lost 5 bases and the J gene lost 5 bases, with 12 bases spanning the gap. The CDR3 spells CASSANRVYGYTF. CDR3 nucleotides: TGTGCCAGCAGCGCCAACAGGGTTTATGGCTACACCTTC.

This clone has only a few counts. The DNA for the CDR3 is TGTGCCAGCACCAGCTCATGGGGGCGAAGGAACACTGAAGCTTTCTTT. Translating it yields CASTSSWGRRNTEAFF. The rearrangement links TRBV3-1 (or the pseudogene TRBV3-2) to TRBJ1-1; weak D call: TRBD1 (6 bases). The CDR3 loop spans 16 amino acids. Trimming pared 7 bases from V and 1 base from J, leaving 19 bases between. Germline CDR1 reads LGHDT; CDR2 reads YNNKEL (reference sequence).

V and J are TRBV4-3 and TRBJ2-3, with a possible D match to TRBD1 (6 bases). The V and J ends lost 0 bases and 3 bases respectively, with 16 bases between them. Germline CDR1 is LGHNA and CDR2 is YSLEER. The CDR3 has 17 amino acids. The CDR3 here is CASSQDHYRENTDTQYF. The CDR3 DNA sequence: TGCGCCAGCAGCCAAGATCATTACAGGGAGAATACAGATACGCAGTATTTT.

This chain joins TRBV30 and TRBJ1-3, with 7 bases identical to TRBD1. This CDR3 region has 13 residues. Germline-derived CDR1 and CDR2 are GTSNPN and SVGIG (reference sequence). Trimming at V came to 3 bases and at J to 3 bases, leaving 2 bases not matched to a gene. For the CDR3, the DNA is TGTGCCTGGAGCGACAGGGTTGGAAACACCATATATTTT. It is translated as CAWSDRVGNTIYF.

Here the CDR3 reads CASSGDRSYEQYF. DNA of the CDR3: TGTGCCAGCAGTGGGGACAGATCCTACGAGCAGTACTTC. The rearrangement uses TRBV2 and TRBJ2-7, with 7 bases that match TRBD1. The CDR3 is made up of 13 amino acids. Looked up from germline, CDR1 is SNHLY and CDR2 is FYNNEI. Trimming removed 4 bases from V and 1 base from J; junction bases left unmatched: 1.

The chain combines TRBV6-2 or TRBV6-3 with TRBJ2-6; the match to TRBD1 covers 9 bases. The CDR3 contains 17 residues. Germline lookup yields CDR1 MNHEY and CDR2 SVGEGT. V lost 5 bases, J lost 2 bases, and 7 bases stayed unmatched. In DNA form, the CDR3 reads TGTGCCAGCAGTCCAGGACAGGGGATTGCTGGGGCCAACGTCCTGACTTTC. Residues: CASSPGQGIAGANVLTF.

The chain recombines TRBV28 with TRBJ1-3; 7 bases are shared with TRBD1. Germline V gene data show CDR1 as MDHEN and CDR2 as SYDVKM. V shed 1 base and J 4 bases; nucleotides not matched to a gene: 10. The CDR3 is made up of 17 amino acids. The CDR3 coding sequence is TGTGCCAGCAGTTTATCATTCCCGACAGGGATCGGAAACACCATATATTTT. Translating gives CASSLSFPTGIGNTIYF. Supplemented by reference TRBV28 and TRBJ1-3, the full variable domain reads DVKVTQSSRYLVKRTGEKVFLECVQDMDHENMFWYRQDPGLGLRLIYFSYDVKMKEKGDIPEGYSVSREKKERFSLILESASTNQTSMYLCASSLSFPTGIGNTIYFGEGSWLTVV.

V is TRBV7-9 and J is TRBJ1-3; D not certain. Germline CDR1 reads SEHNR; CDR2 reads FQNEAQ (reference sequence). Trimming pared 1 base from V and 11 bases from J, leaving 12 bases between. The CDR3 runs to 13 residues. The CDR3 protein is CASSLEGGGSIYF. CDR3 bases: TGTGCCAGCAGCTTAGAGGGAGGAGGGTCCATATATTTT.

The CDR3 sequence is CASSLNLEWFNYGYTF. For the CDR3, the DNA is TGTGCCAGCAGCTTAAATCTAGAATGGTTTAACTATGGCTACACCTTC. This chain connects TRBV7-9 to TRBJ1-2; no definite D call. CDR1 SEHNR and CDR2 FQNEAQ come from the germline V gene (reference sequence). Deletions cut 2 bases from V and 1 base from J, with 14 bases between. The CDR3 covers 16 residues.

The chain uses TRBV6-5 and TRBJ1-6; possible D gene TRBD1, 6 bases. The CDR3 loop spans 16 amino acids. Germline CDR1 reads MNHEY; CDR2 reads SVGAGI. Trimming took 2 bases from V and 9 from J, leaving 17 bases between them. For the CDR3, the DNA is TGTGCCAGCAGTTACGCCAAAAACAGGGTGAGTTCACCCCTCCACTTT. Translation: CASSYAKNRVSSPLHF.

The chain is built from TRBV7-8 and TRBJ2-2, with a tentative D call TRBD1 (6 bases). This CDR3 is built from 13 residues. Deletions cut 3 bases from V and 10 bases from J, with 12 bases between. CDR1 SGHVS and CDR2 FQNEAQ come from the germline V gene. The CDR3 region has the DNA TGTGCCAGCAGCTTGACAGGACCCGTGGAGCTGTTTTTT. As protein: CASSLTGPVELFF.

The chain employs TRBV28 and TRBJ2-7; 11 positions agree with TRBD2. CDR1 MDHEN and CDR2 SYDVKM come from the germline V gene. The ends lost 5 bases at V and 5 bases at J; junction bases unmatched: 5. The CDR3 loop spans 14 amino acids. CDR3 region: CASSPLAGVHEQYF. The CDR3 region has the DNA TGTGCCAGCAGTCCACTAGCGGGAGTCCACGAGCAGTACTTC.

The chain uses TRBV7-2 and TRBJ2-2; possibly TRBD1 for D (5 bases). The CDR3 contains 14 residues. The V end lost 2 bases, the J end lost 7 bases, and 11 bases lay between the germline ends. CDR1 is SGHTA, CDR2 FQGNSA, per germline. The CDR3 region has the DNA TGTGCCAGCAGCTTATCAGGGTTCATCGGGGAGCTGTTTTTT. Amino acid sequence: CASSLSGFIGELFF.

This chain links TRBV5-4 with TRBJ1-6, with 11 bases identical to TRBD1. The germline V gene has CDR1 SGHNT and CDR2 YYREEE (reference sequence). The junction had 7 bases not matched to a gene; V was cut back by 4 bases and J by 10 bases. There are 15 residues in the CDR3. The CDR3 loop is CASSHRDRGFSPLHF. CDR3 DNA sequence: TGTGCCAGCAGCCACCGGGACAGGGGGTTCTCACCCCTCCACTTT.

The chain is built from TRBV19 and TRBJ2-1; D is perhaps TRBD1 (6 bases). The V gene's germline CDR1 is LNHDA and CDR2 SQIVND (reference sequence). This CDR3 is 15 amino acids long. Trimming shortened V by 6 bases and J by 0 bases, and 12 bases separated the two germline ends. The CDR3 here is CASSITGSSYNEQFF. The CDR3 DNA sequence: TGTGCCAGTAGCATTACAGGGAGCTCCTACAATGAGCAGTTCTTC.

The chain couples TRBV6-6 to TRBJ2-4; D is undetermined. V lost 4 bases and J 5 bases, leaving 9 bases between the germline ends. The CDR3 is 13 residues long. Germline V gene lookup returns CDR1 MNHNY and CDR2 SVGAGI (reference sequence). The CDR3 coding sequence is TGTGCCAGCAGTTCCAGTCTTGAAAACATTCAGTACTTC. Amino acids: CASSSSLENIQYF.

The chain has TRBV6-2 or TRBV6-3 and TRBJ2-5; D is possibly TRBD2 (6 bases). The CDR3 covers 14 residues. CDR1 MNHEY and CDR2 SVGEGT come from the germline V gene. The ends were cut back, 5 bases at V and 2 bases at J, with 12 bases in the middle. The CDR3 DNA follows: TGTGCCAGCAGTGCCCGGGGGATTCAAGAGACCCAGTACTTC. Its translation: CASSARGIQETQYF.

The J gene is TRBJ1-2, the V gene TRBV23-1; a possible D gene is TRBD1 (6 bases). TRBV23-1 is an open reading frame, and its role is uncertain. The CDR3 runs to 15 residues. Trimming pared 0 bases from V and 4 bases from J, leaving 12 bases between. The CDR3 sequence: CASSQSLQGGYGYTF. CDR3 DNA: TGCGCCAGCAGTCAATCTCTACAGGGTGGCTATGGCTACACCTTC.

The chain carries TRBV7-2 and TRBJ1-6; 7 bases fit TRBD1. Germline values: CDR1 SGHTA, CDR2 FQGNSA. This CDR3 comprises 15 residues. V lost 5 bases and J lost 8; bases outside the gene matches: 9. The CDR3 DNA sequence: TGTGCCAGCAGCACCCACAGGGGCGATTATTCACCCCTCCACTTT. Encoded protein: CASSTHRGDYSPLHF.

This chain joins TRBV11-2 and TRBJ2-3, with 12 positions matching TRBD2. The germline gives CDR1 SGHAT, CDR2 FQNNGV. J lost 2 bases, V lost 5 bases, and 8 bases had no gene match. This CDR3 region has 17 residues. CDR3: CASSPLLAGGVTDTQYF. As DNA, the CDR3 is TGTGCCAGCAGCCCGCTCCTAGCGGGAGGGGTCACAGATACGCAGTATTTT.

The V and J genes are TRBV6-6 and TRBJ1-4; no firm D call. The ends were cut back, 1 base at V and 8 bases at J, with 11 bases in the middle. Looked up from germline, CDR1 is MNHNY and CDR2 is SVGAGI (reference sequence). The CDR3 has 14 residues. CDR3 in amino acids: CASSYLEDGEKLFF. The CDR3 coding sequence is TGTGCCAGCAGTTACTTGGAGGACGGAGAAAAACTGTTTTTT.

The chain has TRBV13 and TRBJ2-3; tentative D call: TRBD2 (6 bases). V gave up 5 bases and J gave up 15 bases, with 18 bases separating them. This CDR3 spans 12 amino acids. Germline CDR1 reads PRHDT; CDR2 reads FYEKMQ (reference sequence). CDR3 sequence reads: CASSRPGLLHYF. Written as DNA, the CDR3 is TGTGCCAGCAGCCGACCGGGACTCCTTCACTATTTT.

The rearrangement links TRBV7-2 to TRBJ2-7; 7 bases map to TRBD2. Trimming cost V 5 bases and J 2 bases; bases outside gene matches: 6. Germline V gene sequence: CDR1 SGHTA, CDR2 FQGNSA. This CDR3 has 14 amino acids. CDR3 DNA sequence: TGTGCCAGCAGCGTCGGGAGGCTCCCCTACGAGCAGTACTTC. It codes for CASSVGRLPYEQYF. Together with reference TRBV7-2 and TRBJ2-7, the CDR3 gives the full variable domain: GAGVSQSPSNKVTEKGKDVELRCDPISGHTALYWYRQSLGQGLEFLIYFQGNSAPDKSGLPSDRFSAERTGGSVSTLTIQRTQQEDSAVYLCASSVGRLPYEQYFGPGTRLTVT.

The chain carries TRBV6-2 or TRBV6-3 and TRBJ1-5; D may be TRBD1 (6 bases). Germline V gene lookup returns CDR1 MNHEY and CDR2 SVGEGT. Trimming removed 6 bases from V and 5 bases from J, with 20 bases in between. The CDR3 consists of 16 residues. The CDR3 loop reads CASSSPRGGNYQPQHF. The CDR3 DNA sequence: TGTGCCAGCAGCTCCCCGAGAGGGGGAAATTATCAGCCCCAGCATTTT.

The chain recombines TRBV30 with TRBJ1-1; 10 bases are a match to TRBD1. With 6 bases clipped from V and 4 bases from J, the junction kept 8 bases outside the gene matches. This CDR3 comprises 14 residues. The germline V gene has CDR1 GTSNPN and CDR2 SVGIG (reference sequence). CDR3 in amino acids: CACTYWTGGTEAFF. CDR3 coding DNA: TGTGCCTGCACTTACTGGACAGGGGGCACTGAAGCTTTCTTT.

This rearrangement joins TRBV5-3 to TRBJ2-1; 8 bases are shared with TRBD1. TRBV5-3 is noted as an ORF with a role that remains uncertain. The V segment lost 4 bases and the J segment 0 bases; nucleotides outside the gene matches: 6. CDR3 length equals 16 residues. The CDR3 DNA reads TGTGCCAGAAGCCAACGGACAGGGAGCTCCTACAATGAGCAGTTCTTC. It encodes CARSQRTGSSYNEQFF.

The rearrangement uses TRBV5-8 and TRBJ1-6; TRBD1 might be the D (5 bases). The V end lost 1 base, the J end lost 7 bases, and 15 bases lay between the germline ends. The CDR3 runs to 16 residues. In germline, CDR1 is SGHTS, CDR2 YDEGEE. The DNA of the CDR3 is TGTGCCAGCAGCTTGCGGGACTCCCTAGGGAATTCACCCCTCCACTTT. It translates to CASSLRDSLGNSPLHF.

The chain carries TRBV4-1 and TRBJ2-2, with D tentatively TRBD2 (6 bases). Germline CDR1 is MGHRA and CDR2 is YSYEKL. The ends were cut back, 4 bases at V and 5 bases at J, with 11 bases in the middle. This CDR3 spans 14 amino acids. The CDR3 DNA reads TGCGCCAGCAGCCCGATGGGGACTACCGGGGAGCTGTTTTTT. Translated: CASSPMGTTGELFF.